These 13 T cell receptor beta chains share one sample of origin, sequenced in a study of blood T cell repertoires in COVID-19. The method was immunoSEQ multiplex PCR; TCRdb's version includes in-frame clones alone and lacks a portion of them. Here the sample spans over 65,000 clones, around 80% being singletons. Sequencing was carried out using peripheral blood. These receptor sequences come from a human donor in a cohort sampled during active COVID-19.

The rearrangement uses TRBV18 and TRBJ1-3, with a weak D call TRBD1 (5 bases). V shed 3 bases and J shed 0 bases, with 9 bases lying between them. This CDR3 is 15 amino acids long. Germline CDR1 reads KGHSH; CDR2 reads LQKENI. The CDR3 loop is CASSPGQGSGNTIYF. The CDR3 DNA reads as TGTGCCAGCTCACCGGGGCAGGGCTCTGGAAACACCATATATTTT. Full variable domain (outside the CDR3, taken from reference TRBV18 and TRBJ1-3): NAGVMQNPRHLVRRRGQEARLRCSPMKGHSHVYWYRQLPEEGLKFMVYLQKENIIDESGMPKERFSAEFPKEGPSILRIQQVVRGDSAAYFCASSPGQGSGNTIYFGEGSWLTVV.

The table lists this clone with a few counts. The J gene is TRBJ1-1, the V gene TRBV7-6, with D maybe TRBD1 (6 bases). Between the trimmed V and J ends, which lost 5 bases and 4 bases, there was a span of 11 bases. Germline lookup yields CDR1 SGHVS and CDR2 FNYEAQ. The CDR3 length is 13 residues. CDR3 amino acids: CASSQTGSTEAFF. CDR3 nucleotides: TGTGCCAGCAGCCAAACAGGGAGCACTGAAGCTTTCTTT.

The chain links TRBV24-1 to TRBJ2-1; D is unresolved. The germline gives CDR1 KGHDR, CDR2 SFDVKD. The CDR3 has 14 residues. V was pared by 1 base and J by 0 bases, with 3 bases between. The chain's CDR3 is CATSDFNSYNEQFF. CDR3 in DNA: TGTGCCACCAGTGATTTCAACTCCTACAATGAGCAGTTCTTC.

J is TRBJ2-1 and V is TRBV11-2; 10 bases agree with TRBD2. Trimming cost V 5 bases and J 3 bases; bases outside gene matches: 4. The CDR3 contains 15 residues. CDR1 is SGHAT, CDR2 FQNNGV, per germline. The CDR3 here is CASSPLAGDYNEQFF. The DNA of the CDR3 is TGTGCCAGCAGCCCTCTAGCGGGAGACTACAATGAGCAGTTCTTC.

The gene calls are TRBV30 and TRBJ2-7, with 10 bases matching TRBD2. V shed 1 base, J shed 2 bases, and the junction held 5 bases outside the gene matches. CDR3 size: 15 residues. Germline CDR1 GTSNPN, CDR2 SVGIG (reference sequence). The CDR3 DNA follows: TGTGCCTGGAGTGACGGACTAGCGGTGACCTACGAGCAGTACTTC. This translates into CAWSDGLAVTYEQYF.

V usage is TRBV18 and J usage is TRBJ2-5; 14 bases are a match to TRBD2. The CDR3 runs to 18 residues. Germline values: CDR1 KGHSH, CDR2 LQKENI. With 0 bases clipped from V and 4 bases from J, the junction kept 7 bases outside the gene matches. The CDR3 DNA follows: TGTGCCAGCTCACCACCGGGACTAGCGGGAGAGGGGGGAGAGACCCAGTACTTC. Its translation: CASSPPGLAGEGGETQYF.

The chain links TRBV6-5 to TRBJ1-1; D unclear. V lost 2 bases to trimming and J lost 8 bases, with 12 bases between them. The CDR3 covers 13 residues. Germline lookup yields CDR1 MNHEY and CDR2 SVGAGI. This CDR3 reads CASSYPVGGEAFF. CDR3 bases: TGTGCCAGCAGTTACCCGGTGGGAGGGGAAGCTTTCTTT.

The chain is built from TRBV27 and TRBJ2-7; 8 nucleotides match TRBD1. This CDR3 is built from 15 residues. J gave up 5 bases and V 3 bases, and 9 bases lay outside the gene matches. CDR1 and CDR2 from the germline V gene are MNHEY and SMNVEV (reference sequence). CDR3 DNA: TGTGCCAGCAGTTTCACTCTCCGACAGGGGAACGAGCAGTACTTC. Translated, it gives CASSFTLRQGNEQYF.

The rearrangement joins TRBV30 to TRBJ1-2; D is unresolved. This CDR3 is 11 amino acids long. Germline V gives CDR1 GTSNPN, CDR2 SVGIG (reference sequence). Trimming shortened V by 4 bases and J by 7 bases, and 10 bases separated the two germline ends. DNA for the CDR3: TGTGCCTGGAAGAGGGCCCCTGGCTACACCTTC. Its translation: CAWKRAPGYTF.

The genes are TRBV7-9 and TRBJ2-1, with 14 bases aligning to TRBD2. J was trimmed by 5 bases and V by 4 bases; bases with no gene match: 7. The CDR3 runs to 17 residues. In germline, CDR1 is SEHNR, CDR2 FQNEAQ (reference sequence). The CDR3 DNA sequence: TGTGCCAGCAGCTATATTGGGACTAGCGGGGGAAACAATGAGCAGTTCTTC. This codes for CASSYIGTSGGNNEQFF.

This clone was picked up one time. This sequence joins TRBV15 and TRBJ2-7; D might be TRBD2 (6 bases). V gave up 3 bases and J gave up 1 base, with 10 bases separating them. The CDR3 totals 14 residues. Germline CDR1 is LNHNV and CDR2 is YYDKDF (reference sequence). CDR3 amino acids: CATSRGLASYEQYF. CDR3 nucleotides: TGTGCCACCAGCAGGGGACTTGCTTCCTACGAGCAGTACTTC.

The chain carries TRBV11-2 and TRBJ2-3; TRBD2 agrees at 7 bases. With V trimmed by 3 bases and J by 3 bases, 9 bases remained unmatched. From germline, CDR1 is SGHAT and CDR2 FQNNGV. The CDR3 extends over 16 amino acids. The CDR3 protein is CASSFRGRGGTDTQYF. DNA for the CDR3: TGTGCCAGCAGCTTTCGAGGGAGGGGAGGGACAGATACGCAGTATTTT.

This chain joins TRBV19 and TRBJ1-5; D is ambiguous. Germline V gene lookup returns CDR1 LNHDA and CDR2 SQIVND (reference sequence). With 2 bases removed from V and 4 bases from J, the gap between germline ends came to 6 bases. CDR3 length: 13 residues. CDR3 in amino acids: CASSILPNQPQHF. DNA for the CDR3: TGTGCCAGTAGTATACTCCCGAATCAGCCCCAGCATTTT.